The source of this T cell receptor (beta chain) is a study of T cells after yellow fever vaccination. Background on the study: The fractions with low cell numbers were processed using SMART-Seq v4 Ultra Low Input.

CDR3 length: 13 residues. In germline, CDR1 is SQVTM, CDR2 ANQGSEA. V lost 7 bases and J lost 5; bases outside the gene matches: 4. The sample holds a few counts of this clonotype. The antigen is not known. In making TCR cDNA, 5'RACE template switching added a universal primer site and UMIs to it. TCRdb called the 5' RACE reads again in MiXCR, with one record for every CDR3 protein. The repertoire holds approximately 510,000 distinct CDR3 sequences, with 21% as singletons. Findings and limits, study-wide: Compared with primary, the secondary response was weaker and peaked at day 5, not 15. A large majority of primary-vaccination clones showed up again after the booster (approximately 96% CD4, around 88% CD8).

The sample was PBMCs, taken less than 25 days after the first yellow fever vaccination. The rearrangement links TRBV29-1 to TRBJ2-2; 10 positions agree with TRBD1. The TCR originated in a man younger than 35 who received the YFV17D yellow fever vaccine. CDR3 DNA sequence: TGCAGCGGAACGGGACAGGGGACCGGGGAGCTGTTTTTT. This encodes CSGTGQGTGELFF.